The T cell receptor beta chain under discussion was sequenced for a study of graft-versus-host responses after intestinal transplantation. Broader study findings: The presence of high graft-versus-host to host-versus-graft clonal ratios in allografts characterized patients with graft-donor T cell macrochimerism. Early post-transplant falls in HvG clones accompanied the peak levels of circulating GvH clones.

To note about this clone: Its antigen is still unknown.

There are 14 residues in the CDR3. The germline CDR1 and CDR2 sequences are SGHVS and FNYEAQ. Between the trimmed V and J ends, which lost 1 base and 5 bases, there was a span of 11 bases. This table comes from immunoSEQ multiplex PCR, and its TCRdb copy is limited to in-frame clones, with some not included. The table lists 38,000 or so clones, 85% to 95% of them singletons, with more than 0.45% in the top ten. The sample in question was unstimulated CD8+ T cells sorted from spleen or lymph node cells, obtained before transplant. This sequence was found in a human donor who was the organ donor for an intestinal transplant. V is TRBV7-6 and J is TRBJ2-5, with D maybe TRBD2 (7 bases). The DNA for the CDR3 is TGTGCCAGCAGCTTAGGGGGGGGCGTGGAGACCCAGTACTTC. Its translation is CASSLGGGVETQYF. The full variable domain, with the rest looked up from reference TRBV7-6 and TRBJ2-5, is GAGVSQSPRYKVTKRGQDVALRCDPISGHVSLYWYRQALGQGPEFLTYFNYEAQQDKSGLPNDRFSAERPEGSISTLTIQRTEQRDSAMYRCASSLGGGVETQYFGPGTRLLVL.